This note documents a single T cell receptor beta chain sequence. As part of library construction, unique molecular identifiers were attached to individual cDNA molecules. TCRdb reprocessed the 5' RACE reads via MiXCR and lists one record per CDR3 protein. The profile covers some 58,000 distinct CDR3 sequences, with around 13% appearing a single time and roughly 4.2% taken by the ten largest. The source of the sample is a study of early T cells in non-severe SARS-CoV-2 infection. The germline gives CDR1 SGHNT, CDR2 YENEEA. The CDR3 consists of 13 residues. Trimming left V 5 bases short and J 2 bases short, with 7 bases between.

Sequencing was performed on whole blood. This clonotype was obtained from an adult who was a healthcare worker with PCR-confirmed SARS-CoV-2 infection or an uninfected control (not recorded which). The chain combines TRBV11-3 with TRBJ2-4; D gene ambiguous. CDR3 coding DNA: TGTGCCAGCAGCCAAGGATCCAAAAACATTCAGTACTTC. The encoded protein is CASSQGSKNIQYF.